The rows below give T cell receptor beta chains drawn from one sample of a study of blood T cell repertoires in COVID-19. TCRdb's copy holds only in-frame clones and misses some; the assay was immunoSEQ multiplex PCR. There are more than 85,000 clones in the sample; about four fifths occur only once, and 15% to 20% lies in the top ten. Sequenced: peripheral blood. Receptors originate from a woman aged 60-75 years with acute or convalescent COVID-19. Both conserved end residues are part of each CDR3. A D gene is named only where the DNA matches it firmly. A row's size may be missing; if present it is once, few, many or a size class.

-	TRBV28	-	TRBJ2-1	CASSLRGGVYNEQFF	TGTGCCAGCAGTTTAAGGGGCGGGGTTTACAATGAGCAGTTCTTC
TRBD1	TRBV3-1/TRBV3-2	-	TRBJ1-1	CASSQAGTGGFLNTEAFF	TGTGCCAGCAGCCAAGCCGGGACAGGGGGATTCTTGAACACTGAAGCTTTCTTT
-	TRBV11-3	-	TRBJ2-1	CASSLGTRVDFNEQFF	TGTGCCAGCAGCTTAGGTACCAGGGTTGACTTCAATGAGCAGTTCTTC
TRBD2	TRBV7-6	-	TRBJ2-5	CASSPGTSGVKETQYF	TGTGCCAGCAGCCCAGGGACTAGCGGGGTAAAAGAGACCCAGTACTTC
TRBD2	TRBV28	-	TRBJ2-1	CASSLAGGVNEQFF	TGTGCCAGCAGTTTAGCGGGGGGGGTCAATGAGCAGTTCTTC
TRBD1	TRBV5-1	once	TRBJ2-2	CASSPRTGTNTGELFF	TGCGCCAGCAGCCCCCGGACAGGGACCAACACCGGGGAGCTGTTTTTT
TRBD2	TRBV7-2	-	TRBJ2-5	CASSKTSGPLETQYF	TGTGCCAGCAGCAAGACTAGCGGGCCGTTGGAGACCCAGTACTTC
TRBD2	TRBV7-2	once	TRBJ2-3	CASSLVSGVTDTQYF	TGTGCCAGCAGCTTAGTTAGCGGGGTAACAGATACGCAGTATTTT
TRBD1	TRBV7-9	-	TRBJ1-2	CASSSTGQFNYGYTF	TGTGCCAGCAGCTCAACGGGACAGTTCAACTATGGCTACACCTTC
-	TRBV7-2	many	TRBJ1-3	CASSSGVGNTIYF	TGTGCCAGCAGCTCCGGGGTTGGAAACACCATATATTTT
-	TRBV2	-	TRBJ2-5	CASSEVPTSAGGTQYF	TGTGCCAGCAGTGAGGTCCCCACAAGTGCAGGAGGGACCCAGTACTTC
-	TRBV6-6	-	TRBJ1-6	CASSYSQGGNSPLHF	TGTGCCAGCAGTTACTCGCAGGGAGGGAATTCACCCCTCCACTTT
-	TRBV9	-	TRBJ1-2	CASSVAQGWYGYTF	TGTGCCAGCAGCGTAGCTCAGGGTTGGTATGGCTACACCTTC
TRBD1	TRBV14	-	TRBJ1-6	CASSQDRTGGGSPLHF	TGTGCCAGCAGCCAAGATCGGACAGGGGGCGGGTCACCCCTCCACTTT
TRBD2	TRBV7-9	-	TRBJ2-2	CASSTKRGTGELFF	TGTGCCAGCAGTACGAAGCGGGGGACCGGGGAGCTGTTTTTT
-	TRBV14	-	TRBJ1-1	CASSHIPGNTEAFF	TGTGCCAGCAGCCATATACCCGGGAACACTGAAGCTTTCTTT
-	TRBV3-1/TRBV3-2	-	TRBJ2-2	CASSQGPGELFF	TGTGCCAGCAGCCAGGGGCCCGGGGAGCTGTTTTTT
TRBD1	TRBV5-4	-	TRBJ2-5	CASSVTGTQETQYF	TGTGCCAGCAGCGTGACAGGGACACAAGAGACCCAGTACTTC
-	TRBV7-2	-	TRBJ2-7	CASSLGQSFPYEQYF	TGTGCCAGCAGCTTAGGACAGTCTTTCCCGTACGAGCAGTACTTC
TRBD1	TRBV18	-	TRBJ1-1	CASSPDRGSTEAFF	TGTGCCAGCTCGCCAGACAGGGGATCCACTGAAGCTTTCTTT
-	TRBV4-3	few	TRBJ1-4	CASSQRRAGPRTNEKLFF	TGCGCCAGCAGCCAGCGAAGGGCGGGCCCGCGAACTAATGAAAAACTGTTTTTT
-	TRBV18	-	TRBJ1-1	CASSPLELRDTEAFF	TGTGCCAGCTCACCTCTAGAACTTCGCGACACTGAAGCTTTCTTT
TRBD1	TRBV5-6	-	TRBJ1-4	CASSSRGRGLEKLFF	TGTGCCAGCAGCTCCAGGGGCAGGGGGCTAGAAAAACTGTTTTTT
TRBD1	TRBV27	-	TRBJ1-2	CASSLTGEGYTF	TGTGCCAGCAGTCTGACAGGGGAAGGCTACACCTTC
TRBD2	TRBV6-5	-	TRBJ2-1	CASRWELAGVREQFF	TGTGCCAGCCGCTGGGAACTAGCGGGGGTAAGGGAGCAGTTCTTC
-	TRBV7-2	-	TRBJ1-6	CASSLDGTGDGSPLHF	TGTGCCAGCAGCTTAGACGGTACGGGGGACGGTTCACCCCTCCACTTT
-	TRBV7-9	-	TRBJ1-5	CASSPLPRVGGNQPQHF	TGTGCCAGCAGCCCCCTCCCGCGGGTCGGAGGCAATCAGCCCCAGCATTTT
-	TRBV4-1	once	TRBJ1-6	CASSQNSYNSPLHF	TGCGCCAGCAGCCAGAACAGCTATAATTCACCCCTCCACTTT
TRBD1	TRBV7-2	-	TRBJ1-4	CASSLGGGGNEKLFF	TGTGCCAGCAGCTTAGGAGGGGGCGGGAATGAAAAACTGTTTTTT
-	TRBV14	-	TRBJ1-4	CASSRGQNPTNEKLFF	TGTGCCAGCAGCCGCGGACAGAATCCAACTAATGAAAAACTGTTTTTT
-	TRBV11-1	-	TRBJ1-1	CASSWQGTEAFF	TGTGCCAGCAGCTGGCAGGGGACTGAAGCTTTCTTT
TRBD2	TRBV5-1	few	TRBJ2-3	CASSTGLAGGLSTDTQYF	TGCGCCAGCAGCACGGGACTAGCGGGGGGGCTTAGCACAGATACGCAGTATTTT
-	TRBV9	many	TRBJ1-2	CASSVTLGDYGYTF	TGTGCCAGCAGCGTAACGCTAGGGGACTATGGCTACACCTTC
TRBD2	TRBV15	-	TRBJ2-7	CATSREDLSQYEQYF	TGTGCCACCAGCCGGGAGGATCTTTCTCAATACGAGCAGTACTTC
-	TRBV20-1	-	TRBJ1-2	CSALRGDGYTF	TGCAGTGCTCTTCGGGGGGACGGCTACACCTTC
TRBD1	TRBV12-3/TRBV12-4	-	TRBJ2-7	CASSFSGGEQYF	TGTGCCAGCAGTTTCTCAGGGGGTGAGCAGTACTTC
-	TRBV9	-	TRBJ2-1	CASSERPSDEQFF	TGTGCCAGCAGCGAGCGGCCCTCGGATGAGCAGTTCTTC
-	TRBV5-6	once	TRBJ1-2	CASSFWQGTDGYTF	TGTGCCAGCAGCTTTTGGCAGGGTACAGATGGCTACACCTTC
-	TRBV30	-	TRBJ1-4	CAWSVGLAGEKLFF	TGTGCCTGGAGTGTGGGGTTAGCGGGTGAAAAACTGTTTTTT
-	TRBV7-9	-	TRBJ2-5	CASSSLGTSQETQYF	TGTGCCAGCAGCTCCCTAGGTACAAGCCAAGAGACCCAGTACTTC
-	TRBV2	-	TRBJ1-2	CASSESGGLFYGYTF	TGTGCCAGCAGTGAATCGGGGGGCCTCTTCTATGGCTACACCTTC
-	TRBV5-1	once	TRBJ2-7	CASSLEFQSSYEQYF	TGCGCCAGCAGCTTAGAGTTCCAAAGCTCCTACGAGCAGTACTTC